These 12 T cell receptor beta chains share one sample of origin, sequenced in a study of T cells in tuberculosis. TCRdb keeps only in-frame clones here, not all; method: immunoSEQ multiplex PCR. This table holds some 47,000 clones, roughly 96% found once. Input material: PBMCs. The receptors come from a donor aged 10-29 years with latent tuberculosis or without tuberculosis infection.

The gene calls are TRBV11-2 and TRBJ2-7; 7 nucleotides align to TRBD1. Germline trimming cut 1 base from V and 0 bases from J; bases unmatched to any gene: 3. CDR1 is SGHAT and CDR2 is FQNNGV in the germline V gene. The CDR3 length is 15 residues. The CDR3: CASSLGPGGSYEQYF. The CDR3 DNA reads as TGTGCCAGCAGCTTAGGGCCAGGGGGCTCCTACGAGCAGTACTTC.

The CDR3 loop reads CASSFPGGTPTDTQYF. The CDR3 nucleotides read TGCGCCAGCAGCTTCCCCGGGGGGACCCCCACAGATACGCAGTATTTT. V gene TRBV5-1 combines with J gene TRBJ2-3, with 7 nucleotides matching TRBD2. The CDR3 is 16 residues long. The V gene's germline CDR1 is SGHRS and CDR2 YFSETQ. V lost 2 bases to trimming and J lost 2 bases; unmatched junction nucleotides: 8.

The CDR3 loop reads CASSQVLRSSGNTIYF. The CDR3 region has the DNA TGTGCCAGCAGCCAAGTTTTAAGGAGCTCTGGAAACACCATATATTTT. The V call is TRBV14, the J call TRBJ1-3; D gene uncertain. The CDR3 extends over 16 amino acids. The germline gives CDR1 SGHDN, CDR2 FVKESK. With 1 base removed from V and 0 bases from J, the gap between germline ends came to 10 bases.

This sequence joins TRBV2 and TRBJ2-7; 8 bases agree with TRBD1. CDR1 is SNHLY, CDR2 FYNNEI, per germline. There are 18 residues in the CDR3. J gave up 0 bases and V 2 bases, and 12 bases lay outside the gene matches. The CDR3 region is CASSEYRDRQILSYEQYF. CDR3 bases: TGTGCCAGCAGTGAATACCGGGACAGGCAAATCCTCTCCTACGAGCAGTACTTC.

The rearrangement links TRBV11-2 to TRBJ2-7; 7 bases map to TRBD1. CDR1 and CDR2 (germline): SGHAT, FQNNGV. Germline trimming cut 4 bases from V and 3 bases from J; bases unmatched to any gene: 6. The CDR3 has 14 residues. Written as DNA, the CDR3 is TGTGCCAGCAGCTCACCGGGACAGCTCTACGAGCAGTACTTC. This gives the protein CASSSPGQLYEQYF.

This clone was seen once. The V and J genes are TRBV18 and TRBJ1-1; maybe TRBD1 (6 bases). The CDR3 runs 15 residues. Trimming took 2 bases from V and 0 from J, leaving 10 bases between them. Germline values: CDR1 KGHSH, CDR2 LQKENI. The CDR3 nucleotides are TGTGCCAGCTCACCAGCCGGGACACTGAACACTGAAGCTTTCTTT. It yields the protein CASSPAGTLNTEAFF.

The CDR3 region has the DNA TGTGCCAGCAGTACTAGCGGGGGGGCCTACGAGCAGTACTTC. It is translated as CASSTSGGAYEQYF. The chain employs TRBV6-5 and TRBJ2-7; 13 nucleotides line up with TRBD2. Germline lookup yields CDR1 MNHEY and CDR2 SVGAGI. The CDR3 is made up of 14 amino acids. V shed 5 bases and J 2 bases; nucleotides not matched to a gene: 0.

The rearrangement links TRBV7-3 to TRBJ1-2, with TRBD1 identical over 9 bases. Losses at the gene ends were 5 bases for V and 4 bases for J; bases not matched to a gene: 11. CDR3 size: 16 residues. The germline V gene encodes CDR1 SGHTA and CDR2 FQGTGA. As DNA, the CDR3 is TGTGCCAGCAGCCTGACCACAGGGGGCTGGGGCTATGGCTACACCTTC. It translates to CASSLTTGGWGYGYTF.

This chain joins TRBV5-6 and TRBJ2-1; 7 positions agree with TRBD1. There are 15 residues in the CDR3. The germline V gene encodes CDR1 SGHDT and CDR2 YYEEEE. V trimming: 4 bases; J trimming: 4 bases; junction bases outside the gene matches: 8. The chain's CDR3 is CASSVRDRPYNEQFF. The CDR3 nucleotides read TGTGCCAGCAGCGTTCGGGACAGACCATACAATGAGCAGTTCTTC.

The chain combines TRBV19 with TRBJ1-2; TRBD1 aligns across 12 bases. The junction had 8 bases not matched to a gene; V was cut back by 10 bases and J by 2 bases. The CDR3 is 15 amino acids. The germline V gene encodes CDR1 LNHDA and CDR2 SQIVND (reference sequence). The CDR3 sequence is CAIRDRGPKNYGYTF. The CDR3 coding sequence is TGTGCCATCCGGGACAGGGGGCCTAAAAACTATGGCTACACCTTC.

The V and J genes are TRBV13 and TRBJ2-3; D not resolved. V lost 0 bases and J 11 bases, leaving 6 bases between the germline ends. CDR1 PRHDT and CDR2 FYEKMQ come from the germline V gene (reference sequence). This CDR3 spans 11 amino acids. In nucleotides, the CDR3 is TGTGCCAGCAGCTTAGGGTTAGAGCAGTATTTT. It specifies CASSLGLEQYF.

The V and J genes are TRBV6-5 and TRBJ1-1; D is unresolved. The V and J ends lost 6 bases and 0 bases respectively, with 11 bases between them. The CDR3 consists of 14 residues. Germline V CDR1 and CDR2: MNHEY, SVGAGI. CDR3 DNA sequence: TGTGCCAGCAGACCCCCGGGGTTGAACACTGAAGCTTTCTTT. As protein: CASRPPGLNTEAFF.